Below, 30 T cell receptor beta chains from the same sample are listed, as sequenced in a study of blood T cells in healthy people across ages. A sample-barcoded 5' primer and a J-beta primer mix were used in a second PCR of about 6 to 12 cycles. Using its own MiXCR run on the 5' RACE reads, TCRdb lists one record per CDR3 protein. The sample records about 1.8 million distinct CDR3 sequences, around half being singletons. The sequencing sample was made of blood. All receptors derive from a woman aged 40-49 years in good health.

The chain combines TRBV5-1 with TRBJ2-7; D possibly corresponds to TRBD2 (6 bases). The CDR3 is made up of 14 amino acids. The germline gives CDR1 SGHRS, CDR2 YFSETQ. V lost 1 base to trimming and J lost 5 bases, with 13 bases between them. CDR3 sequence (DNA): TGCGCCAGCAGCTTGTCTGGAGGGGTCCACGAGCAGTACTTC. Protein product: CASSLSGGVHEQYF.

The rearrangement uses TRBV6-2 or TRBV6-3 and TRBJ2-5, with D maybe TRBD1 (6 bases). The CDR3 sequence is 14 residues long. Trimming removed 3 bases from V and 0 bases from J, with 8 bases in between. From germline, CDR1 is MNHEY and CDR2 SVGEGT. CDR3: CASSYKGDQETQYF. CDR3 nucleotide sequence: TGTGCCAGCAGTTATAAGGGGGACCAAGAGACCCAGTACTTC.

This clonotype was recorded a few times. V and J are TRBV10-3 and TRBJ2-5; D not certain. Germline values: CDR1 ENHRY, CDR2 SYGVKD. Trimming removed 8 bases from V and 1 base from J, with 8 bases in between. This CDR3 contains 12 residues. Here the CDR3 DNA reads TGTGCCATCTCACAGCTCCAAGAGACCCAGTACTTC. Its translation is CAISQLQETQYF.

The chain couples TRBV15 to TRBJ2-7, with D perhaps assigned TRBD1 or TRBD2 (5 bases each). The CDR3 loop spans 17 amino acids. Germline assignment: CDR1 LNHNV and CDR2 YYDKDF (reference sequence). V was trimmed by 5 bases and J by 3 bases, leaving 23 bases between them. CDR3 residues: CATSPGTSPPHGYEQYF. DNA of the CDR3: TGTGCCACCAGCCCCGGGACCTCACCACCCCATGGCTACGAGCAGTACTTC. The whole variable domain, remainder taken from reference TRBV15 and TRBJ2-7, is DAMVIQNPRYQVTQFGKPVTLSCSQTLNHNVMYWYQQKSSQAPKLLFHYYDKDFNNEADTPDNFQSRRPNTSFCFLDIRSPGLGDTAMYLCATSPGTSPPHGYEQYFGPGTRLTVT.

As DNA, the CDR3 is TGTGCCAGCAGTTTAAATTTTCTGGGTTCTCAGGGACTCCACGGCCATGAGCAGTTCTTC. It codes for CASSLNFLGSQGLHGHEQFF. The chain couples TRBV27 to TRBJ2-1; D is perhaps TRBD2 (6 bases). Germline values: CDR1 MNHEY, CDR2 SMNVEV (reference sequence). Trimming shortened V by 2 bases and J by 8 bases, and 31 bases separated the two germline ends. CDR3 size: 20 residues.

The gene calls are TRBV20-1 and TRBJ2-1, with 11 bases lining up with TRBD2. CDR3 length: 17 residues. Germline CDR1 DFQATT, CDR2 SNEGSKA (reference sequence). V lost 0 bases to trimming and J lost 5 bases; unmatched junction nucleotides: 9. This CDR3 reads CSARDRALAGGNNEQFF. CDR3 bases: TGCAGTGCTAGAGACAGAGCTCTAGCGGGGGGAAACAATGAGCAGTTCTTC.

Written as DNA, the CDR3 is TGTGCCAGCAGCCCATCAAGGGACCCAACCTACGAGCAGTACTTC. Protein: CASSPSRDPTYEQYF. The rearrangement joins TRBV7-2 to TRBJ2-7; the D call may be TRBD1 or TRBD2 (5 bases each). Trimming stripped 5 bases from V and 2 bases from J, with 16 bases between. There are 15 residues in the CDR3. The V gene's germline CDR1 is SGHTA and CDR2 FQGNSA.

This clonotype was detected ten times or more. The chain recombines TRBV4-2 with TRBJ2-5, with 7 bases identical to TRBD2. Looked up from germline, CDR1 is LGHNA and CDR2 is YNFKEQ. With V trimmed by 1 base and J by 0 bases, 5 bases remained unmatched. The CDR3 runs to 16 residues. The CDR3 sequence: CASSQGKRGDQETQYF. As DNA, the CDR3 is TGTGCCAGCAGCCAAGGAAAGCGGGGAGACCAAGAGACCCAGTACTTC.

The CDR3 loop is CASSELGGEADGYTF. CDR3 in DNA: TGTGCCAGCAGTGAACTGGGAGGGGAGGCGGACGGCTACACCTTC. The chain carries TRBV2 and TRBJ1-2, with D perhaps TRBD1 (5 bases). This CDR3 is built from 15 residues. The germline CDR1 and CDR2 sequences are SNHLY and FYNNEI. With 2 bases removed from V and 8 bases from J, the gap between germline ends came to 18 bases.

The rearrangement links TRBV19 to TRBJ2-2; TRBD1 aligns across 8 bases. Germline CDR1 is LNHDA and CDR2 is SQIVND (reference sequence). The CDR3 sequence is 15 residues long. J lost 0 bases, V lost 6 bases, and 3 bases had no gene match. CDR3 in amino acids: CASRMGQANTGELFF. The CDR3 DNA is TGTGCCAGTAGAATGGGACAGGCGAACACCGGGGAGCTGTTTTTT.

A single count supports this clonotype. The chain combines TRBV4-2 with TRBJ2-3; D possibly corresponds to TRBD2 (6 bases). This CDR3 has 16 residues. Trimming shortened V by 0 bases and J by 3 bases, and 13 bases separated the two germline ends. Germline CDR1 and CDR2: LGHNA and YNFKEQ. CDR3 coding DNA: TGTGCCAGCAGCCAAGAAGACAGCGCGGGAACAGATACGCAGTATTTT. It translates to CASSQEDSAGTDTQYF.

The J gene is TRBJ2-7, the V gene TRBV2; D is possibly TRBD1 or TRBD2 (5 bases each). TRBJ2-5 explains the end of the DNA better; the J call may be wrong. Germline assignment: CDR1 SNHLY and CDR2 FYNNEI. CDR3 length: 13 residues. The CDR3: CASSGGRDETQYF. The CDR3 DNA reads TGTGCCAGCAGTGGCGGCAGGGACGAGACCCAGTACTTC.

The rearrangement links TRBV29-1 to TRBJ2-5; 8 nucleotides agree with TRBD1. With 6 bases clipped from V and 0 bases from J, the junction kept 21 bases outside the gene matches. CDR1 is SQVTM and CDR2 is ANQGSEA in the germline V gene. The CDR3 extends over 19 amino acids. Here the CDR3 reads CSVEWIWNVRDRNQETQYF. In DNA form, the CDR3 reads TGCAGCGTCGAATGGATCTGGAATGTTAGGGACAGGAACCAAGAGACCCAGTACTTC. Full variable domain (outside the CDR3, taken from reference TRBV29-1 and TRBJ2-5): SAVISQKPSRDICQRGTSLTIQCQVDSQVTMMFWYRQQPGQSLTLIATANQGSEATYESGFVIDKFPISRPNLTFSTLTVSNMSPEDSSIYLCSVEWIWNVRDRNQETQYFGPGTRLLVL.

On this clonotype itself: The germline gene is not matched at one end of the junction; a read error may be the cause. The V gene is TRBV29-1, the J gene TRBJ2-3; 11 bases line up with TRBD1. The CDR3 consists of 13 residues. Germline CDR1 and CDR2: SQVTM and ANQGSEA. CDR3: CSVGGQGADTRYF. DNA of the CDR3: TGCAGCGTTGGAGGACAGGGGGCGGATACGCGGTATTTT.

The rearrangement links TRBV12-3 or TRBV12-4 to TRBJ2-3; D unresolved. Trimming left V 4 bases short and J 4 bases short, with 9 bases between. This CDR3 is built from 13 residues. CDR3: CASSWPPADTQYF. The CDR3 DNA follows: TGTGCCAGCAGTTGGCCCCCCGCAGATACGCAGTATTTT.

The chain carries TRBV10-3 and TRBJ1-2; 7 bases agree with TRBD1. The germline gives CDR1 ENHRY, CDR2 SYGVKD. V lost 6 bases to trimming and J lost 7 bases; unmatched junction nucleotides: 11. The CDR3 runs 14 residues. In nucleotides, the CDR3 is TGTGCCATCAGCCCAGGGGGGGAATTCGGTGGCTACACCTTC. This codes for CAISPGGEFGGYTF.

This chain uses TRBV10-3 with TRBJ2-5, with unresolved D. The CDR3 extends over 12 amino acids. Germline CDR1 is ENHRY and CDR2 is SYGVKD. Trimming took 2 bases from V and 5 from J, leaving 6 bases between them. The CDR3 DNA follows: TGTGCCATCAGTGAGCTGGGGGAGACCCAGTACTTC. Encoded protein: CAISELGETQYF.

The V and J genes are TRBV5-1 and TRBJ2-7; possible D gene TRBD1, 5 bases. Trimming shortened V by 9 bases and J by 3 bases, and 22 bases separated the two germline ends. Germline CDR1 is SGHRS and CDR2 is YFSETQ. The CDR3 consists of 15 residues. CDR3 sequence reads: CATQGTGRKYYEQYF. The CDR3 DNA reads TGCGCCACCCAGGGAACCGGACGGAAATACTACGAGCAGTACTTC.

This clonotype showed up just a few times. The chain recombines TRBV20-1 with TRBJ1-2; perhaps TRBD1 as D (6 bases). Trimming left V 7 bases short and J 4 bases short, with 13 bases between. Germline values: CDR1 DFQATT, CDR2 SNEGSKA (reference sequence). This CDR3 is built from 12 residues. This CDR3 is CSVRGGTYGYTF. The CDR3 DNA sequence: TGCAGTGTTAGGGGGGGCACCTATGGCTACACCTTC.

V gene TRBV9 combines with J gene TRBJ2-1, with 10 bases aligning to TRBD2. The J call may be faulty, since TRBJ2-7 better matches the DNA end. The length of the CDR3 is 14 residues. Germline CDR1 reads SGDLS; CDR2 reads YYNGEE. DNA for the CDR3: TGTGCCAGCAGCGTTAGCGGGGGGCACAATGAGCAGTACTTC. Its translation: CASSVSGGHNEQYF.

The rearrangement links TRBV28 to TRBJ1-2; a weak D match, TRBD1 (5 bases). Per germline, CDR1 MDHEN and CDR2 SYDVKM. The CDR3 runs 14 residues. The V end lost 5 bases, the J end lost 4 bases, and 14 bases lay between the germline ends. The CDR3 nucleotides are TGTGCCAGCAGTCCCCGACAGAGTAGCTATGGCTACACCTTC. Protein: CASSPRQSSYGYTF.

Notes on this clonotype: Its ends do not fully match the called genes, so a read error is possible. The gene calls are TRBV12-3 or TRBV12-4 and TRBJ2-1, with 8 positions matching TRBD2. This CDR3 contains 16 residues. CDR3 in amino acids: CASSLAPGGDAYEQFF. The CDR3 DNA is TGTGCCAGCAGCTTAGCCCCCGGGGGGGACGCCTATGAGCAGTTCTTC.

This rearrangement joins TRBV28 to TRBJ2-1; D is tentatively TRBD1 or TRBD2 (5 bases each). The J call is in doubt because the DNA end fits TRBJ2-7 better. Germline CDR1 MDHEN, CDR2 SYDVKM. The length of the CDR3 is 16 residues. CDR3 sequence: CASRIRGWSSYNEQYF. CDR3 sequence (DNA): TGTGCCAGCAGAATCCGGGGCTGGAGCTCCTACAATGAGCAGTACTTC.

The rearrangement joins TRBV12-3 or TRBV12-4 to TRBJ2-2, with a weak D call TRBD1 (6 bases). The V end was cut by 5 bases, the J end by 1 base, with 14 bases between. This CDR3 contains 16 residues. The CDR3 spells CASSLLGQLNTGELFF. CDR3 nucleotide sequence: TGTGCCAGCAGTCTCTTAGGACAGCTGAACACCGGGGAGCTGTTTTTT.

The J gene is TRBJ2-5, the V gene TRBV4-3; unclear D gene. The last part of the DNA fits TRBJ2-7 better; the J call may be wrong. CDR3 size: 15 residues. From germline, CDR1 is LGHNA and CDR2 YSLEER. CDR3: CASSQDVDVVYEQYF. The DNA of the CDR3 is TGCGCCAGCAGCCAAGATGTAGACGTGGTATACGAGCAGTACTTC.

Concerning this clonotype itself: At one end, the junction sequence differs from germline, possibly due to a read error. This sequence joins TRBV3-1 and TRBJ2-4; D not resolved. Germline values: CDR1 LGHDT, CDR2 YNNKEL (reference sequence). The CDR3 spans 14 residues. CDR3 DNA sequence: TGTGCCAGCAGCCGACGTCTGGCCAAAAACATTCGGTACTTC. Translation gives CASSRRLAKNIRYF. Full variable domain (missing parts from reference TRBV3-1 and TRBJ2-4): DTAVSQTPKYLVTQMGNDKSIKCEQNLGHDTMYWYKQDSKKFLKIMFSYNNKELIINETVPNRFSPKSPDKAHLNLHINSLELGDSAVYFCASSRRLAKNIRYFGAGTRLSVL.

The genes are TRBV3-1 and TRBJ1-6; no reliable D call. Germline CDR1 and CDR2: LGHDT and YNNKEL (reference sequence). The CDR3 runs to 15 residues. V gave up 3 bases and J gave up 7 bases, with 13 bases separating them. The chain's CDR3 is CASSQRSGPNSPLHF. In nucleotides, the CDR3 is TGTGCCAGCAGCCAGCGGTCAGGACCAAATTCACCCCTCCACTTT.

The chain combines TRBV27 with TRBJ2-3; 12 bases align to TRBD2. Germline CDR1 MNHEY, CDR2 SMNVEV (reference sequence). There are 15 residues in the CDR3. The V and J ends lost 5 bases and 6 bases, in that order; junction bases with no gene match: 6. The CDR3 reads CASSPSGGAWDTQYF. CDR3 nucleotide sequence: TGTGCCAGCAGTCCTAGCGGGGGGGCGTGGGATACGCAGTATTTT.

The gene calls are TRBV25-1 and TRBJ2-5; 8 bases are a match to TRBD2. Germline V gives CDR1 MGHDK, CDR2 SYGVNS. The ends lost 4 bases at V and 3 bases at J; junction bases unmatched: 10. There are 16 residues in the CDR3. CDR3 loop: CASSGWETSAEETQYF. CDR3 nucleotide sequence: TGTGCCAGCAGTGGATGGGAGACTAGCGCCGAAGAGACCCAGTACTTC.

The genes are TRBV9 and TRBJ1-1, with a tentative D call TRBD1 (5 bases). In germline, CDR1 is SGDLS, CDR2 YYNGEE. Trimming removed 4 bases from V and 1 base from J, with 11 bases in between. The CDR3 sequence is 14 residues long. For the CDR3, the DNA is TGTGCCAGCAGCTATGGGGGGTCGAACACTGAAGCTTTCTTT. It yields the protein CASSYGGSNTEAFF.